A selection of T cell receptor beta chains follows, all from one sample in a study of T cell repertoires in cytomegalovirus infection. Each CDR3 protein gets one entry after TCRdb re-called the reads with MiXCR. The data show hundreds of thousands of distinct CDR3 sequences, about 44% seen once. Their recognized antigens are unknown. The sequences come from cultured PBMCs, collected from culture after CMV antigen stimulation. These receptors all stem from a human donor in good health (CMV status not recorded). Some clones in this sample may be carry-over from other donors' samples. Both conserved end residues are part of each CDR3. Fields, in order: J gene, clone size, V gene, D gene, CDR3 DNA, CDR3 protein. D genes are given only for firm matches. Some rows mark clone size as missing; the rest say once, few, many or name a class of expanded clone.

j_gene: TRBJ2-5; abundance: .; v_gene: TRBV11-2; d_gene: TRBD2; CDR3nt: TGTGCCAGCAGCTTAGACATAGGGCTAGCGGGCACCCAAGAGACCCAGTACTTC; CDR3aa: CASSLDIGLAGTQETQYF
j_gene: TRBJ1-1; abundance: .; v_gene: TRBV5-5; d_gene: TRBD1; CDR3nt: TGTGCCAGCAGCACTGGGGCCAGGGGGCGAGGAACTGAAGCTTTCTTT; CDR3aa: CASSTGARGRGTEAFF
j_gene: TRBJ2-1; abundance: .; v_gene: TRBV19; d_gene: .; CDR3nt: TGTGCCAGTACCAATGTCGGGGCAGGGGGGACCTCCTACAATGAGCAGTTCTTC; CDR3aa: CASTNVGAGGTSYNEQFF
j_gene: TRBJ2-2; abundance: .; v_gene: TRBV10-3; d_gene: .; CDR3nt: TGTGCCATCAGTGAGTCGTCCGGGAAGAACACCGGGGAGCTGTTTTTT; CDR3aa: CAISESSGKNTGELFF
j_gene: TRBJ1-5; abundance: .; v_gene: TRBV6-1; d_gene: .; CDR3nt: TGTGCCAGCCACGGGGGTGGACAGCCCCAGCATTTT; CDR3aa: CASHGGGQPQHF
j_gene: TRBJ1-2; abundance: .; v_gene: TRBV6-1; d_gene: .; CDR3nt: TGTGCCAGCAGTGAAGAAATCAGGAAACAGCACAATAACTATGGCTACACCTTC; CDR3aa: CASSEEIRKQHNNYGYTF
j_gene: TRBJ2-3; abundance: many; v_gene: TRBV20-1; d_gene: .; CDR3nt: TGCAGTGCTATAGGCCGCGCAGATACGCAGTATTTT; CDR3aa: CSAIGRADTQYF
j_gene: TRBJ2-3; abundance: few; v_gene: TRBV7-2; d_gene: .; CDR3nt: TGTGCCAGCAGCTTAGGAGTAGCTAGCACAGATACGCAGTATTTT; CDR3aa: CASSLGVASTDTQYF
j_gene: TRBJ1-2; abundance: few; v_gene: TRBV11-2; d_gene: .; CDR3nt: TGTGCCAGCAGTTATTGGGGGGGGGACTATGGCTACACTTTC; CDR3aa: CASSYWGGDYGYTF
j_gene: TRBJ1-3; abundance: .; v_gene: TRBV7-9; d_gene: TRBD1; CDR3nt: TGTGCCAGCAGCCCAACAAACAGGGGCAGCTCTGGAAACACCATATATTTT; CDR3aa: CASSPTNRGSSGNTIYF
j_gene: TRBJ1-1; abundance: few; v_gene: TRBV10-3; d_gene: .; CDR3nt: TGTGCCATCAGTGAGTCGAGGGGTGAGGATGAAGCTTTCTTT; CDR3aa: CAISESRGEDEAFF
j_gene: TRBJ2-5; abundance: few; v_gene: TRBV7-2; d_gene: .; CDR3nt: TGTGCCAGCAGCTTAGCGGGGCCCGTGACGGCGGAGACCCAGTACTTC; CDR3aa: CASSLAGPVTAETQYF
j_gene: TRBJ2-7; abundance: .; v_gene: TRBV5-1; d_gene: TRBD2; CDR3nt: TGCACCAGCAGCCTATCATCGGGGGGGACCTACGAGCAGTACTTC; CDR3aa: CTSSLSSGGTYEQYF
j_gene: TRBJ2-1; abundance: many; v_gene: TRBV7-2; d_gene: TRBD2; CDR3nt: TGTGCCAGCGGAGGCGGGGGAGGCTCCTACAATGAGCAGTTCTTC; CDR3aa: CASGGGGGSYNEQFF
j_gene: TRBJ2-1; abundance: .; v_gene: TRBV4-1; d_gene: .; CDR3nt: TGCGCCAGCAGCCAAAGGTCGGCAGTACCCAGGGAGCAGTTCTTC; CDR3aa: CASSQRSAVPREQFF
j_gene: TRBJ2-1; abundance: few; v_gene: TRBV7-2; d_gene: .; CDR3nt: TGTGCCAGCAGCCCTTACGGGGAGTACAATGAGCAGTTCTTC; CDR3aa: CASSPYGEYNEQFF
j_gene: TRBJ1-5; abundance: .; v_gene: TRBV6-5; d_gene: .; CDR3nt: TGTGCCAGCAGCCGCGTTAGAGGCCATCAGCCCCAGCATTTT; CDR3aa: CASSRVRGHQPQHF
j_gene: TRBJ1-5; abundance: .; v_gene: TRBV7-2; d_gene: .; CDR3nt: TGTGCCAGCAGCTTAGCGTTGGACGTCCAGCATTTT; CDR3aa: CASSLALDVQHF
j_gene: TRBJ2-1; abundance: .; v_gene: TRBV6-1; d_gene: TRBD2; CDR3nt: TGTGCCAGCAGTCGGGGGACTAGCGGGGGGGCAAGTGAGCAGTTCTTC; CDR3aa: CASSRGTSGGASEQFF
j_gene: TRBJ2-1; abundance: .; v_gene: TRBV7-6; d_gene: .; CDR3nt: TGTGCCAGCAGCTTATATGGTATAAACAATGAGCAGTTCTTC; CDR3aa: CASSLYGINNEQFF